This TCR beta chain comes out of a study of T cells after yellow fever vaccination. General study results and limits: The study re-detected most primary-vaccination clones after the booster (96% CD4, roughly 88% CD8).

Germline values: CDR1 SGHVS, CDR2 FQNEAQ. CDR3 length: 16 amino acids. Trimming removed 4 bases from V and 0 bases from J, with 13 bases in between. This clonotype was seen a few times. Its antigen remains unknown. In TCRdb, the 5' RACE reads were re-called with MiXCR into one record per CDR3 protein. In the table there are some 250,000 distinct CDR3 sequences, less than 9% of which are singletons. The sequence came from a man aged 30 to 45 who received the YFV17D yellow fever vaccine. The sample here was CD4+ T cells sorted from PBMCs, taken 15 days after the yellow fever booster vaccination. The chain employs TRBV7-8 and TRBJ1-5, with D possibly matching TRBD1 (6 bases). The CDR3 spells CASSYRDTSSNQPQHF. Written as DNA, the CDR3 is TGTGCCAGCAGCTACCGGGACACCTCTAGCAATCAGCCCCAGCATTTT.